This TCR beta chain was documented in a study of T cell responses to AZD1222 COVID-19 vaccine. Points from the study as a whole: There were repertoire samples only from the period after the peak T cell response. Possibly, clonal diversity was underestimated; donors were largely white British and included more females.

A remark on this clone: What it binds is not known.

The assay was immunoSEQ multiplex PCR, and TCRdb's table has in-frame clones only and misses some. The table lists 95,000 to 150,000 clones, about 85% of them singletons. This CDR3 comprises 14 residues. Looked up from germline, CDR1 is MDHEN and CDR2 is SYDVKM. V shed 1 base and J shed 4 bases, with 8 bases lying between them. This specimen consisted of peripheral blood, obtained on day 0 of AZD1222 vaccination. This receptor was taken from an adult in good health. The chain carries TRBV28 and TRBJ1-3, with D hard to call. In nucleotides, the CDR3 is TGTGCCAGCAGTTTATTTAGCAGGGGAAACACCATATATTTT. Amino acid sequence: CASSLFSRGNTIYF.